A selection of T cell receptor beta chains follows, all from one sample in a study of T cells after posttransplantation cyclophosphamide. Libraries were prepared by immunoSEQ multiplex PCR; TCRdb keeps only in-frame clonotypes and omits some of them. The table records more than 30,000 clones, under 95% of them present only once. Source material: naive CD4+ T cells sorted from PBMCs. Source of these receptors: a woman aged 55-75 years in good health, CMV-negative, and a related stem cell transplant donor. Both conserved end residues are trimmed from each CDR3. The order of the fields is V gene, J gene, CDR3 protein.

V: TRBV7-9; J: TRBJ1-1; CDR3: ASSLGYRGDTEAF
V: TRBV11-2; J: TRBJ2-7; CDR3: ASSLVGLAATYEQY
V: TRBV19; J: TRBJ2-3; CDR3: ASSISGADTQY
V: TRBV6-1; J: TRBJ1-4; CDR3: ACRDSNNEKLF
V: TRBV7-3; J: TRBJ2-1; CDR3: ASSPGTSVNEQF
V: TRBV6-5; J: TRBJ1-1; CDR3: ARIGVTGDPEAF
V: TRBV18; J: TRBJ1-5; CDR3: ASSPPGQGHQPQH
V: TRBV30; J: TRBJ1-2; CDR3: AWSVGTGVT
V: TRBV18; J: TRBJ1-3; CDR3: ASSPAGDGNTIY
V: TRBV6-1; J: TRBJ1-2; CDR3: ASSEAGTGSNYGYT
V: TRBV18; J: TRBJ2-5; CDR3: ASSPTGQETQY
V: TRBV29-1; J: TRBJ1-6; CDR3: SVRTGLTSPLH
V: TRBV7-2; J: TRBJ2-3; CDR3: ASGGAGSIGTDTQY
V: TRBV28; J: TRBJ2-7; CDR3: ASSRGYEQY
V: TRBV5-4; J: TRBJ2-1; CDR3: ASSSDYRGGNEQF
V: TRBV4-2; J: TRBJ2-2; CDR3: ASSQVRGSGELF
V: TRBV19; J: TRBJ2-5; CDR3: ASSMSETQY